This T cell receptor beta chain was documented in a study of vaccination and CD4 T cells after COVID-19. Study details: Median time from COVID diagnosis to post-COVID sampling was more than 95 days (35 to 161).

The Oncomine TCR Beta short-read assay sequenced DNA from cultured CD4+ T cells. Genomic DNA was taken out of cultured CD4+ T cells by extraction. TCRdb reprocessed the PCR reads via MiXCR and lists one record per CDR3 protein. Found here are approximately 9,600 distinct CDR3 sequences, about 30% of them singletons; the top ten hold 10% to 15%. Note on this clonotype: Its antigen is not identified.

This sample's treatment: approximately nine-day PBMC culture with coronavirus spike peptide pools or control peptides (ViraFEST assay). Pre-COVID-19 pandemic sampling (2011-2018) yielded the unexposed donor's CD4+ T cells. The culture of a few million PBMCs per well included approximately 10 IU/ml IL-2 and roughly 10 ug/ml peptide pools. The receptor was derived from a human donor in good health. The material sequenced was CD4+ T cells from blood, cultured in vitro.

This chain's CDR3 is CSAKGPTTYNEQFF. In DNA form, the CDR3 reads TGCAGTGCTAAGGGTCCTACCACCTACAATGAGCAGTTCTTC. The chain couples TRBV20-1 to TRBJ2-1; D not certain. Germline-derived CDR1 and CDR2 are DFQATT and SNEGSKA (reference sequence). Trimming stripped 4 bases from V and 2 bases from J, with 12 bases between. The CDR3 is made up of 14 amino acids.